The 27 T cell receptor beta chains presented below share a single source sample, sequenced in a study of blood T cell repertoires in COVID-19. The table came from immunoSEQ multiplex PCR; TCRdb's copy has only in-frame clones and leaves some out. The sample includes over 250,000 clones, 88% seen only once; the top ten take 3.5% to 4.5%. The sequencing input was peripheral blood. The origin of the receptors is a man in his 60s who had recovered from COVID-19.

V is TRBV5-6 and J is TRBJ1-1; D unresolved. Between the trimmed V and J ends, which lost 0 bases and 3 bases, there was a span of 9 bases. Germline lookup yields CDR1 SGHDT and CDR2 YYEEEE. The length of the CDR3 is 14 residues. The chain's CDR3 is CASSLAPRDTEAFF. The CDR3 DNA reads TGTGCCAGCAGCTTGGCCCCGCGGGACACTGAAGCTTTCTTT.

The J gene is TRBJ1-2, the V gene TRBV2; 7 positions match TRBD1. The CDR3 has 13 residues. Germline V lookup: CDR1 SNHLY, CDR2 FYNNEI. Unmatched junction bases numbered 5, after V lost 7 bases and J lost 3 bases. CDR3: CASNAGGDYGYTF. The CDR3 nucleotides are TGTGCCAGCAATGCAGGGGGAGACTATGGCTACACCTTC.

The gene calls are TRBV12-3 or TRBV12-4 and TRBJ1-1; TRBD1 agrees at 7 bases. The trim removed 5 bases at V and 8 bases at J, leaving 8 bases unmatched. The CDR3 runs to 13 residues. CDR3 sequence reads: CASSRLGTEEAFF. For the CDR3, the DNA is TGTGCCAGCAGTCGACTGGGGACAGAAGAAGCTTTCTTT.

V gene TRBV11-2 combines with J gene TRBJ1-1; the D gene is possibly TRBD1 (5 bases). This CDR3 is 11 amino acids long. V lost 1 base and J lost 8, with 5 bases in between. Germline values: CDR1 SGHAT, CDR2 FQNNGV. In DNA form, the CDR3 reads TGTGCCAGCAGCTTAGGACAGGAAGCTTTCTTT. Its translation is CASSLGQEAFF.

V usage is TRBV4-1 and J usage is TRBJ2-7; D perhaps matches TRBD1 (6 bases). The V and J ends lost 2 bases and 7 bases respectively, with 12 bases between them. CDR3 length: 13 residues. Germline V gene sequence: CDR1 MGHRA, CDR2 YSYEKL. The CDR3 reads CASSQPLGTEQYF. CDR3 DNA sequence: TGCGCCAGCAGCCAACCCTTGGGGACAGAGCAGTACTTC.

This clone was recorded only once. The chain uses TRBV3-1 (or the pseudogene TRBV3-2) and TRBJ1-4, with 7 bases lining up with TRBD1. Trimming cost V 5 bases and J 4 bases; bases outside gene matches: 28. The CDR3 length is 22 residues. Germline CDR1 reads LGHDT; CDR2 reads YNNKEL (reference sequence). The CDR3 region has the DNA TGTGCCAGCAGCTATCGGGACAGTTGGGACACTTATGCTTTAGGGAATAATGAAAAACTGTTTTTT. Amino acids: CASSYRDSWDTYALGNNEKLFF.

CDR3 in amino acids: CASSPLQDSYEQYF. CDR3 DNA: TGTGCCAGCTCACCTCTACAGGACTCCTACGAGCAGTACTTC. The J gene is TRBJ2-7, the V gene TRBV18; maybe TRBD1 (5 bases). The CDR3 covers 14 residues. Trimming cost V 3 bases and J 0 bases, with 9 bases left between them. Germline lookup yields CDR1 KGHSH and CDR2 LQKENI.

This chain uses TRBV4-1 with TRBJ2-4; no firm D call. CDR1 and CDR2 from the germline V gene are MGHRA and YSYEKL. V shed 1 base and J shed 3 bases, with 10 bases lying between them. This CDR3 has 15 residues. CDR3 region: CASSQASDIKNIQYF. The CDR3 DNA sequence: TGCGCCAGCAGCCAAGCAAGCGATATCAAAAACATTCAGTACTTC.

The rearrangement links TRBV6-6 to TRBJ2-6; possibly TRBD1 for D (5 bases). Germline V gives CDR1 MNHNY, CDR2 SVGAGI (reference sequence). There are 15 residues in the CDR3. Trimming removed 6 bases from V and 4 bases from J, with 13 bases in between. Here the CDR3 reads CASRPGLGGANVLTF. As DNA, the CDR3 is TGTGCCAGCAGGCCAGGGTTAGGAGGGGCCAACGTCCTGACTTTC.

The chain carries TRBV3-1 (or the pseudogene TRBV3-2) and TRBJ2-1; TRBD2 aligns across 11 bases. V shed 4 bases and J 4 bases; nucleotides not matched to a gene: 6. The CDR3 covers 16 residues. CDR1 LGHDT and CDR2 YNNKEL come from the germline V gene (reference sequence). CDR3 in amino acids: CASSRPTSGAYNEQFF. The CDR3 bases are TGTGCCAGCAGCCGACCGACTAGCGGGGCGTACAATGAGCAGTTCTTC.

V and J are TRBV5-6 and TRBJ2-7; 7 bases agree with TRBD2. The CDR3 has 14 amino acids. The junction had 8 bases not matched to a gene; V was cut back by 1 base and J by 7 bases. Germline CDR1 and CDR2: SGHDT and YYEEEE. Here the CDR3 DNA reads TGTGCCAGCAGCTTGAACCTAGCGGTACCGGAGCAGTACTTC. Protein product: CASSLNLAVPEQYF.

The chain is built from TRBV24-1 and TRBJ2-1; 10 bases map to TRBD1. With 4 bases clipped from V and 4 bases from J, the junction kept 9 bases outside the gene matches. The CDR3 sequence is 17 residues long. Germline assignment: CDR1 KGHDR and CDR2 SFDVKD. The CDR3 region has the DNA TGTGCCACCAGTGACCTAACTGGACAGGGGGATTACAATGAGCAGTTCTTC. Translating it yields CATSDLTGQGDYNEQFF.

The chain recombines TRBV5-6 with TRBJ1-4; 7 bases match TRBD1. From germline, CDR1 is SGHDT and CDR2 YYEEEE. The CDR3 extends over 15 amino acids. V shed 3 bases and J 6 bases; nucleotides not matched to a gene: 8. CDR3 in DNA: TGTGCCAGCAGCTCCACCGGGACAGCGGATGAAAAACTGTTTTTT. This encodes CASSSTGTADEKLFF.

V usage is TRBV6-6 and J usage is TRBJ1-3; 7 bases agree with TRBD1. J gave up 6 bases and V 6 bases, and 11 bases lay outside the gene matches. The CDR3 totals 15 residues. The germline CDR1 and CDR2 sequences are MNHNY and SVGAGI (reference sequence). CDR3 amino acids: CASSPRGIGENTIYF. The CDR3 nucleotides are TGTGCCAGCAGCCCCAGGGGGATCGGAGAAAACACCATATATTTT.

This clone was detected only once. CDR3 loop: CASSPRTSGGYEQYF. The CDR3 bases are TGTGCCAGCAGCCCGCGGACTAGCGGGGGTTACGAGCAGTACTTC. The chain joins TRBV11-2 to TRBJ2-7; 13 bases fit TRBD2. With 5 bases clipped from V and 4 bases from J, the junction kept 5 bases outside the gene matches. The CDR3 is 15 residues long. Germline lookup yields CDR1 SGHAT and CDR2 FQNNGV.

The chain has TRBV5-8 and TRBJ1-2; 8 nucleotides match TRBD1. CDR1 and CDR2 from the germline V gene are SGHTS and YDEGEE. This CDR3 is built from 13 residues. V dropped 5 bases and J dropped 5; count of bases not matched to a gene: 5. CDR3 sequence reads: CASRYQGAYGYTF. The CDR3 DNA sequence: TGTGCCAGCAGATATCAGGGGGCTTATGGCTACACCTTC.

The rearrangement uses TRBV30 and TRBJ1-1; weak D call: TRBD1 (6 bases). Deletions cut 2 bases from V and 1 base from J, with 23 bases between. Germline V gene data show CDR1 as GTSNPN and CDR2 as SVGIG (reference sequence). CDR3 length equals 18 residues. For the CDR3, the DNA is TGTGCCTGGAGTCCCGGGGAGAGGGGGAGACCAAGGAACACTGAAGCTTTCTTT. As protein: CAWSPGERGRPRNTEAFF.

V is TRBV13 and J is TRBJ2-7, with 11 positions matching TRBD2. In germline, CDR1 is PRHDT, CDR2 FYEKMQ (reference sequence). V was pared by 3 bases and J by 7 bases, with 14 bases of the junction left unmatched. The CDR3 spans 17 residues. The DNA for the CDR3 is TGTGCCAGCAGCTTGAGTCTAGCGGGGGGCCCACTACGGGAGCAGTACTTC. This translates into CASSLSLAGGPLREQYF. Complete variable domain (other parts from reference TRBV13 and TRBJ2-7): AAGVIQSPRHLIKEKRETATLKCYPIPRHDTVYWYQQGPGQDPQFLISFYEKMQSDKGSIPDRFSAQQFSDYHSELNMSSLELGDSALYFCASSLSLAGGPLREQYFGPGTRLTVT.

This clone has a handful of counts. The chain uses TRBV30 and TRBJ1-4; D is perhaps TRBD1 (5 bases). Germline CDR1 GTSNPN, CDR2 SVGIG (reference sequence). The CDR3 consists of 16 residues. Trimming took 0 bases from V and 4 from J, leaving 15 bases between them. CDR3 DNA sequence: TGTGCCTGGAGTGTACTCTTGGGGGGGGTTAATGAAAAACTGTTTTTT. This gives the protein CAWSVLLGGVNEKLFF.

This clone was detected only a few times. V is TRBV19 and J is TRBJ2-7; D might be TRBD2 (5 bases). The CDR3 totals 16 residues. Germline V gives CDR1 LNHDA, CDR2 SQIVND (reference sequence). The V and J ends lost 3 bases and 0 bases respectively, with 15 bases between them. CDR3 in DNA: TGTGCCAGTAGTATGTCAGGCGGTGGGAGCTCCTACGAGCAGTACTTC. It yields the protein CASSMSGGGSSYEQYF.

For the CDR3, the DNA is TGCGCCAGCAGGGGGACAGGGGCTAACGAGCAGTACTTC. Translating it yields CASRGTGANEQYF. V gene TRBV10-2 combines with J gene TRBJ2-7, with 10 bases fitting TRBD1. The J segment lost 5 bases and the V segment lost 6 bases, leaving 4 bases of the junction unmatched. CDR3 length: 13 amino acids. Germline V lookup: CDR1 WSHSY, CDR2 SAAADI.

The CDR3, as DNA: TGTGCCAGCAGTTACTCGACGGGGGTCAATTCACCCCTCCACTTT. Its protein product is CASSYSTGVNSPLHF. This chain uses TRBV6-5 with TRBJ1-6, with D perhaps TRBD1 (5 bases). Germline values: CDR1 MNHEY, CDR2 SVGAGI. The CDR3 is 15 residues long. V lost 0 bases to trimming and J lost 7 bases, with 10 bases between them.

CDR3 bases: TGTGCCAGCAGGCGCGACAGGGTTCAGCCCCAGCATTTT. Translated: CASRRDRVQPQHF. The chain employs TRBV6-5 and TRBJ1-5, with 7 bases fitting TRBD1. CDR3 length: 13 amino acids. CDR1 and CDR2 from the germline V gene are MNHEY and SVGAGI. The V and J ends lost 6 bases and 6 bases, in that order; junction bases with no gene match: 5.

The chain uses TRBV3-1 (or the pseudogene TRBV3-2) and TRBJ1-5, with 7 bases that match TRBD1. The CDR3 has 13 residues. Trimming at V came to 5 bases and at J to 11 bases, leaving 9 bases not matched to a gene. The V gene's germline CDR1 is LGHDT and CDR2 YNNKEL (reference sequence). The CDR3, as DNA: TGTGCCAGCAGCTACGGACAGGACTCGTCCCAGCATTTT. Residues: CASSYGQDSSQHF.

This rearrangement joins TRBV13 to TRBJ1-1; D perhaps matches TRBD1 (5 bases). The CDR3 has 13 amino acids. Germline V gene sequence: CDR1 PRHDT, CDR2 FYEKMQ (reference sequence). Deletions cut 3 bases from V and 1 base from J, with 6 bases between. In DNA, the CDR3 is TGTGCCAGCAGCTTGGGGGGGAACACTGAAGCTTTCTTT. Translation gives CASSLGGNTEAFF.

This chain links TRBV19 with TRBJ1-2; 8 bases are shared with TRBD1. V dropped 9 bases and J dropped 2; count of bases not matched to a gene: 8. CDR1 is LNHDA and CDR2 is SQIVND in the germline V gene (reference sequence). CDR3 size: 14 residues. As DNA, the CDR3 is TGTGCCAGCTTTCGACAGGGGAGGAACTATGGCTACACCTTC. It codes for CASFRQGRNYGYTF.

The chain joins TRBV3-1 (or the pseudogene TRBV3-2) to TRBJ2-5, with a possible D match to TRBD2 (6 bases). The germline V gene encodes CDR1 LGHDT and CDR2 YNNKEL (reference sequence). Trimming took off 2 bases at V and 5 bases at J, with 12 bases between the two ends. CDR3 length: 14 residues. CDR3 protein: CASSQRLGAETQYF. CDR3 in DNA: TGTGCCAGCAGCCAAAGACTAGGTGCGGAGACCCAGTACTTC.